This is a list of T cell receptor beta chains from one sample in a study of blood T cell repertoires in COVID-19. Data came from immunoSEQ multiplex PCR; TCRdb stores just in-frame clones and leaves some out. The data show approximately 270,000 clones, 91% seen once. The sequencing input was PBMCs or T cells enriched from blood (not recorded which). The receptors here all came from a man aged 40-55 years who had been exposed to COVID-19. CDR3s include the opening cysteine and the closing phenylalanine or tryptophan. The D gene is left open where the match is weak. Size is stated for part of the rows, as once, few or many counts, or as a class when the clone is expanded.

abundance,v_gene,j_gene,d_gene,CDR3aa,CDR3nt
.,TRBV19,TRBJ2-1,TRBD2,CASSSIQLGTSGSSYNEQFF,TGTGCCAGTAGTAGCATTCAGCTCGGGACTAGCGGTAGCTCCTACAATGAGCAGTTCTTC
once,TRBV28,TRBJ2-1,TRBD1,CASSPQGASSYNEQFF,TGTGCCAGCAGCCCACAGGGGGCGAGCTCCTACAATGAGCAGTTCTTC
.,TRBV5-1,TRBJ2-1,TRBD2,CASSLGRLAGGPFSSYNEQFF,TGCGCCAGCAGCCTTGGGAGACTAGCGGGAGGTCCATTCAGCTCCTACAATGAGCAGTTCTTC
.,TRBV6-1,TRBJ1-5,TRBD1,CASSEVQGEHQPQHF,TGTGCCAGCAGTGAAGTACAGGGGGAGCATCAGCCCCAGCATTTT
.,TRBV5-4,TRBJ1-2,TRBD1,CASSLAGQDYGYTF,TGTGCCAGCAGCTTGGCGGGACAGGACTATGGCTACACCTTC
.,TRBV4-1,TRBJ2-1,TRBD1,CASSPRQGRNEQFF,TGCGCCAGCAGCCCGAGACAGGGGAGGAATGAGCAGTTCTTC
.,TRBV19,TRBJ1-2,TRBD1,CASNSGQGHGYTF,TGTGCCAGTAACTCGGGACAGGGGCATGGCTACACCTTC
.,TRBV19,TRBJ1-1,TRBD1,CASTTGGGRSTEAFF,TGTGCCAGTACAACAGGGGGAGGGCGGTCCACTGAAGCTTTCTTT
once,TRBV28,TRBJ2-7,TRBD2,CVSGTSVYEQYF,TGTGTATCCGGGACTAGCGTCTACGAGCAGTACTTC
.,TRBV11-3,TRBJ2-3,.,CASTSSRGLTDTQYF,TGTGCCAGCACCAGTAGTAGGGGTCTCACAGATACGCAGTATTTT
.,TRBV29-1,TRBJ1-2,.,CSVGRGGTGGGNYGYTF,TGCAGCGTTGGAAGGGGGGGTACGGGTGGAGGAAACTATGGCTACACCTTC
once,TRBV18,TRBJ2-7,TRBD1,CASSPSDASGGYEQYF,TGTGCCAGCTCACCGTCTGACGCGTCAGGGGGCTACGAGCAGTACTTC
.,TRBV24-1,TRBJ1-1,.,CATSDLVSNGVNTEAFF,TGTGCCACCAGTGATTTGGTTAGCAACGGAGTTAACACTGAAGCTTTCTTT
.,TRBV11-3,TRBJ2-3,TRBD2,CASSHRGAASGSADTQYF,TGTGCCAGCAGCCACCGCGGGGCGGCTAGCGGGAGCGCAGATACGCAGTATTTT
.,TRBV19,TRBJ1-2,.,CASARGPDYGYTF,TGTGCCAGTGCTCGCGGTCCTGACTATGGCTACACCTTC
.,TRBV5-4,TRBJ2-1,TRBD1,CASSFPGQGSGEQFF,TGTGCCAGCAGCTTTCCGGGACAGGGGAGTGGTGAGCAGTTCTTC
.,TRBV5-1,TRBJ1-4,TRBD1,CASSSGDRGRIGGVEKLFF,TGCGCCAGCAGCTCGGGGGACAGGGGGCGCATAGGGGGCGTCGAAAAACTGTTTTTT
few,TRBV12-5,TRBJ1-5,TRBD1,CASGLGGQGIQPQHF,TGTGCTAGTGGTTTGGGGGGACAGGGAATTCAGCCCCAGCATTTT
.,TRBV28,TRBJ2-5,.,CASSPPRETQYF,TGTGCCAGCAGTCCTCCGCGGGAGACCCAGTACTTC
.,TRBV3-1/TRBV3-2,TRBJ2-1,.,CASSQGTVSYNEQFF,TGTGCCAGCAGCCAAGGTACGGTATCCTACAATGAGCAGTTCTTC
.,TRBV6-5,TRBJ1-6,.,CASTPGYSYNSPLHF,TGTGCCAGCACTCCAGGCTACTCCTATAATTCACCCCTCCACTTT
.,TRBV4-3,TRBJ1-2,TRBD1,CASSQRGQGAGYTF,TGCGCCAGCAGCCAAAGGGGACAGGGAGCTGGCTACACCTTC
few,TRBV19,TRBJ1-5,.,CASSIVWSWREGQPQHF,TGTGCCAGTAGTATAGTATGGTCGTGGAGGGAAGGTCAGCCCCAGCATTTT
.,TRBV14,TRBJ1-1,.,CASSQVHMNTEAFF,TGTGCCAGCAGCCAAGTACACATGAACACTGAAGCTTTCTTT
.,TRBV10-3,TRBJ1-3,.,CAISPGVSGNTIYF,TGTGCCATCAGTCCAGGGGTCTCTGGAAACACCATATATTTT
.,TRBV21-1,TRBJ2-3,.,CASSSHSSGTSQNTDTQYF,TGTGCCAGCAGCTCACACTCTAGCGGGACCTCGCAGAACACAGATACGCAGTATTTT
.,TRBV27,TRBJ2-1,.,CASSLSGFVSGSYNEQFF,TGTGCCAGCAGTTTATCGGGTTTTGTGTCAGGGTCGTACAATGAGCAGTTCTTC
.,TRBV6-5,TRBJ1-1,.,CASSFLEPNTEAFF,TGTGCCAGCAGTTTCCTGGAGCCGAACACTGAAGCTTTCTTT
few,TRBV4-1,TRBJ2-7,.,CASSHGTTGSYEQYF,TGCGCCAGCAGCCATGGGACTACAGGGTCCTACGAGCAGTACTTC
.,TRBV6-8,TRBJ2-7,.,CASRFLSYEQYF,TGTGCCAGCAGGTTCTTATCCTACGAGCAGTACTTC
.,TRBV28,TRBJ1-5,.,CASSPPDRPSNQPQHF,TGTGCCAGCAGTCCTCCCGACAGACCTAGCAATCAGCCCCAGCATTTT
.,TRBV7-9,TRBJ1-1,TRBD1,CASSPTGGRWLEAFF,TGTGCCAGCAGCCCCACAGGGGGTCGTTGGTTAGAAGCTTTCTTT
once,TRBV24-1,TRBJ2-2,.,CATRTGTGETGELFF,TGTGCCACCCGTACCGGGACGGGGGAAACCGGGGAGCTGTTTTTT
.,TRBV9,TRBJ2-1,.,CASSAPGSYNEQFF,TGTGCCAGCAGCGCCCCCGGCTCCTACAATGAGCAGTTCTTC
.,TRBV3-1/TRBV3-2,TRBJ1-4,TRBD1,CASSQNLGQGSEKLFF,TGTGCCAGCAGCCAGAACCTGGGACAGGGGAGCGAAAAACTGTTTTTT
.,TRBV6-5,TRBJ2-5,.,CASSYSVGTDQYF,TGTGCCAGCAGTTACTCGGTCGGAACAGACCAGTACTTC
.,TRBV19,TRBJ1-3,.,CALWGGYSGNTIYF,TGTGCCCTTTGGGGGGGTTACTCTGGAAACACCATATATTTT
.,TRBV15,TRBJ1-3,.,CATSRGAIELVSGNTIYF,TGTGCCACCAGTCGCGGGGCTATTGAACTCGTCTCTGGAAACACCATATATTTT
.,TRBV11-2,TRBJ2-5,.,CASSLREETQYF,TGTGCCAGCAGCTTACGAGAAGAGACCCAGTACTTC
.,TRBV3-1/TRBV3-2,TRBJ2-5,.,CASSQDLGRRETQYF,TGTGCCAGCAGCCAAGATTTAGGGAGGCGTGAGACCCAGTACTTC
.,TRBV5-8,TRBJ2-7,TRBD2,CASIPRLGTSDYEQYF,TGTGCCAGCATCCCGCGGTTGGGGACTAGCGACTACGAGCAGTACTTC
once,TRBV28,TRBJ2-5,TRBD1,CASSRSAAGGKETQYF,TGTGCCAGCAGTAGAAGTGCGGCAGGGGGCAAAGAGACCCAGTACTTC
.,TRBV12-3/TRBV12-4,TRBJ1-2,.,CASREQGFHGYTF,TGTGCCAGCAGGGAGCAGGGTTTTCATGGCTACACCTTC
.,TRBV2,TRBJ1-5,.,CASGVDRNQPQHF,TGTGCCAGCGGGGTGGACAGAAATCAGCCCCAGCATTTT
.,TRBV30,TRBJ1-6,TRBD1,CAWRLTGTGTSPLHF,TGTGCCTGGAGATTAACCGGGACAGGGACTTCACCCCTCCACTTT
.,TRBV28,TRBJ2-7,.,CASSLGGAAHSYEQYF,TGTGCCAGCAGTTTAGGAGGGGCAGCCCATTCCTACGAGCAGTACTTC
.,TRBV6-5,TRBJ2-1,TRBD1,CASSSGQVDHNEQFF,TGTGCCAGCAGTTCGGGACAGGTAGACCACAATGAGCAGTTCTTC
.,TRBV5-1,TRBJ1-1,.,CASSLFAGMSTEAFF,TGCGCCAGCAGCTTGTTTGCAGGGATGAGTACTGAAGCTTTCTTT
.,TRBV9,TRBJ2-2,.,CASSVSVTGSGELFF,TGTGCCAGCAGCGTCTCTGTTACAGGGTCCGGGGAGCTGTTTTTT
.,TRBV11-2,TRBJ2-3,TRBD2,CASSLTSGTSLGPDTQYF,TGTGCCAGCAGCTTGACCTCCGGGACTAGCCTAGGGCCAGATACGCAGTATTTT
.,TRBV15,TRBJ2-1,TRBD1,CATSRSFFDRRGYNEQFF,TGTGCCACCAGCAGATCGTTTTTTGACCGCAGGGGGTACAATGAGCAGTTCTTC
.,TRBV3-1/TRBV3-2,TRBJ2-1,TRBD2,CASSQGTSGRDLSYNEQFF,TGTGCCAGCAGCCAAGGGACTAGCGGGAGGGACCTCTCCTACAATGAGCAGTTCTTC
.,TRBV2,TRBJ1-1,TRBD1,CASSARTGENTEAFF,TGTGCCAGCAGTGCTAGGACAGGGGAGAACACTGAAGCTTTCTTT
.,TRBV6-5,TRBJ1-2,.,CASSYARGNYGYTF,TGTGCCAGCAGTTACGCAAGGGGTAACTATGGCTACACCTTC
.,TRBV30,TRBJ1-2,.,CAWDEKDSKTNGYTF,TGTGCCTGGGACGAAAAGGACAGCAAAACGAATGGCTACACCTTC
once,TRBV24-1,TRBJ2-7,TRBD1,CATSDVPGQAVYEQYF,TGTGCCACCAGTGATGTGCCGGGACAGGCGGTCTACGAGCAGTACTTC
.,TRBV4-2,TRBJ2-5,.,CASSQDPAGESETQYF,TGTGCCAGCAGCCAAGATCCAGCAGGGGAATCGGAGACCCAGTACTTC
.,TRBV4-1,TRBJ1-1,TRBD1,CASSLLRAGGSQMNTEAFF,TGCGCCAGCAGTCTCTTGAGGGCAGGGGGGTCACAGATGAACACTGAAGCTTTCTTT
.,TRBV12-5,TRBJ1-1,.,CASGLLNTEAFF,TGTGCTAGTGGTTTGCTCAACACTGAAGCTTTCTTT